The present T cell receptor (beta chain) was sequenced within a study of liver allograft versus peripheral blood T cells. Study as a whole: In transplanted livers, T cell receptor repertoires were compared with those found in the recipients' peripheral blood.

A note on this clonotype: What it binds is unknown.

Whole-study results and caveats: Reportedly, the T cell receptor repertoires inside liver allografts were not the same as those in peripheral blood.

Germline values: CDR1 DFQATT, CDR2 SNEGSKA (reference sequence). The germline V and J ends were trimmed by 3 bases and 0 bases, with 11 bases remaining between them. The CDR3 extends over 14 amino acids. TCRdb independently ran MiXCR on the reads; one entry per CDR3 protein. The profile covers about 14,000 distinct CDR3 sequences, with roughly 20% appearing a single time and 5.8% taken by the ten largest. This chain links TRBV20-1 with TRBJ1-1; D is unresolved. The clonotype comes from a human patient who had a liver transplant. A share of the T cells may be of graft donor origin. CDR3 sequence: CSASSSGLNTEAFF. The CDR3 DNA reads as TGCAGTGCTAGTAGTTCAGGCCTGAACACTGAAGCTTTCTTT.